This T cell receptor (beta chain) was obtained from a study of blood T cell repertoires in COVID-19. For the study at large: The United States, Italy and Spain provided the acute and convalescent COVID-19 samples.

This CDR3 spans 14 amino acids. V lost 4 bases, J lost 5 bases, and 6 bases stayed unmatched. Germline CDR1 and CDR2: SGHRS and YFSETQ. As processed by the authors: Amplification of reference gene primers provided the estimated nucleated cell counts. Assay: immunoSEQ multiplex PCR; the TCRdb copy retains only in-frame clones and omits some. V, J and clone size derive from that table, while D and trimming were established from the DNA sequence. The sample holds under 250,000 clones, 80% to 90% seen once. This receptor was identified in a man aged 50-59 years with acute or convalescent COVID-19. The V and J genes are TRBV5-1 and TRBJ1-2; 9 nucleotides agree with TRBD1. The sample comprised peripheral blood. CDR3 nucleotide sequence: TGCGCCAGCAGCGGGGGGACAGGGCGTTATGGCTACACCTTC. This encodes CASSGGTGRYGYTF.